Here is one TCR beta chain with its context. Its specificity is not known. The sample comes from a study of blood T cells in healthy people across ages. General study points: Roughly linear age-related decline in beta diversity appeared, significant by age approximately 40. Across samples, TCR beta diversity tracked strongly with naive T cell percentage.

Alongside a J-beta primer mix, a sample-barcoded 5' primer served in a second PCR lasting about 6 to 12 cycles. Each single sample gave us at least 2.5 million CDR3-containing paired-end reads. MiXCR, applied by TCRdb to the 5' RACE reads, yields one record per CDR3 protein. The table shows roughly 730,000 distinct CDR3 sequences, with about 56% occurring only once. Total RNA, at least 6 micrograms per sample, came from PBMCs. This clonotype was sampled from a man aged 35 to 55 in good health. What was sequenced was blood.

CDR3 coding DNA: TGCGCCAGCAGCCAAGATCCGGCTAGCGCAAGAGTGGGAGATACGCAGTATTTT. Its protein is CASSQDPASARVGDTQYF. The genes are TRBV4-1 and TRBJ2-3; TRBD2 is a possible D gene (6 bases). Trimming removed 0 bases at V and 5 bases at J, with 21 bases between. Looked up from germline, CDR1 is MGHRA and CDR2 is YSYEKL. This CDR3 contains 18 residues.